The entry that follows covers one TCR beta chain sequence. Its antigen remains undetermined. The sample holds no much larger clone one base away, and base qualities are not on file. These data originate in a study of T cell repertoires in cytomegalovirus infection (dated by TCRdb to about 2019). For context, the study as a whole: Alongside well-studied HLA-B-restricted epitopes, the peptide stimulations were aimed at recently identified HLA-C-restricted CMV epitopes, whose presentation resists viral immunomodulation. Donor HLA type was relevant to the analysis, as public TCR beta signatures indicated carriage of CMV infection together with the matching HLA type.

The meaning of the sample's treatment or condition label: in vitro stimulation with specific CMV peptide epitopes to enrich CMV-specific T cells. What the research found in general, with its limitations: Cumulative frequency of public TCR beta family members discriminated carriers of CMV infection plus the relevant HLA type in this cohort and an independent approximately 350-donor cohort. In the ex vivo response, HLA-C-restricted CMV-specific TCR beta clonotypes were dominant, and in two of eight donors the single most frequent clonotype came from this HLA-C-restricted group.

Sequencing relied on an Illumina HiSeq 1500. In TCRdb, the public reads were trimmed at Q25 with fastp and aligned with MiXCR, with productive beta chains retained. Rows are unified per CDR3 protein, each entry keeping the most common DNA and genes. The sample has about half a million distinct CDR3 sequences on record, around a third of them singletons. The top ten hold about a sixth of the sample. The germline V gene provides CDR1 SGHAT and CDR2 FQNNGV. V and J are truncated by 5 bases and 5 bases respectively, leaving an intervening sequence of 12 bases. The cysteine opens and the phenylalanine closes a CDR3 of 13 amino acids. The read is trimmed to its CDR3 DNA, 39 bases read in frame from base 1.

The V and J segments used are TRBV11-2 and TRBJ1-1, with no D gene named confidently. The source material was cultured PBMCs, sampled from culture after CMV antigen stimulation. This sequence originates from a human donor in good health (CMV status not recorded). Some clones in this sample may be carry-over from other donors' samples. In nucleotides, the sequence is TGTGCCAGCAGCGCCAAAACATTGACTGAAGCTTTCTTT. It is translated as CASSAKTLTEAFF.